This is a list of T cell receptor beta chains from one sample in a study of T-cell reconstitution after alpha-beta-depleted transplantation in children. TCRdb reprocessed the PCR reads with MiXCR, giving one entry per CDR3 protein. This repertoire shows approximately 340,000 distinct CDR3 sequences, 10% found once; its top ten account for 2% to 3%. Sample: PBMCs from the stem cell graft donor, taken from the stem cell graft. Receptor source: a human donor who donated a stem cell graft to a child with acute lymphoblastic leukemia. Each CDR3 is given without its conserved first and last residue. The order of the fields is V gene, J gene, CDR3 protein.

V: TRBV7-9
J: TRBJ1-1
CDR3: ASSRGMLANTEAF

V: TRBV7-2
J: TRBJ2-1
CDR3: ASSPQGTGGSNEQF

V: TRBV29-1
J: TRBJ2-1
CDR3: SVEGLAGDQYNEQF

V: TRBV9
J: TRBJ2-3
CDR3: ASSSRSDTQY

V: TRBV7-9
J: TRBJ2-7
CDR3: ASSLARTGGLYEQY

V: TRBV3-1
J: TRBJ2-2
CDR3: ASSQDSPNTGELF

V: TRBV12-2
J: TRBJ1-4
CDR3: AIGTRVGEKLF

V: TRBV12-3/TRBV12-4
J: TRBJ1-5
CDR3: ASSPDRGRAGQPQH

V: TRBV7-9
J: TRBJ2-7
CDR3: ASSLVRADYEQY

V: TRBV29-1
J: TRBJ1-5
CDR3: SVAQGGNQPQH

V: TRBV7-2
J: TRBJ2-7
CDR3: ASSSRGTSVGSEQY

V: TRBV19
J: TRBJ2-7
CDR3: ASSMDGTAYEQY

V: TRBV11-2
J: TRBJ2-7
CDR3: ASSFSGGAYEQY

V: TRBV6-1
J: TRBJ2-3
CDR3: AIQVAGGTDTQY

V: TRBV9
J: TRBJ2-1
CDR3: ASSGAGSSYNEQF

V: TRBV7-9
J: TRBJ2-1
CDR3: ASDLSRGNEQF

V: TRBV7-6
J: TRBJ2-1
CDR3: ASSFGAYNEQF

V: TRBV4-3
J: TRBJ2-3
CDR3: ASSQVPPNGGRADTQY

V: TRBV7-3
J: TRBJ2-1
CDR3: ASSSDTSTYNEQF

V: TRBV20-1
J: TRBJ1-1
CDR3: SARRQREAF

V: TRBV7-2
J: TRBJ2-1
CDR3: AWGNEQF

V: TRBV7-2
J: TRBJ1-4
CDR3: ASSFSPGGGTVEKLF

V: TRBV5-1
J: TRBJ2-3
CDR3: ASSLGTSTDTQY

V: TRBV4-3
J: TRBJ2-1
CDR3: ASSQDPVSPYNEQF

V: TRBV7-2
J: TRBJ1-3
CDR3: ASSLWGGGNTIY

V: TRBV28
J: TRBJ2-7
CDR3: ASSAPGGSEQY

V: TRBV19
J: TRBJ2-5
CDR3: ASRGPGAQETQY

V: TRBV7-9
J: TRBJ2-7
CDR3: ASSLSFGLAAYEQY

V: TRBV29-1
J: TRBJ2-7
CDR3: SAGLADAYEQY

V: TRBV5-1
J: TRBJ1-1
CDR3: ASSLTGRGGTEAF

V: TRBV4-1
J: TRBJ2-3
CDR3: ASSQAPALAGGGTDTQY

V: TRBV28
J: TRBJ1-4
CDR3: ASSAGGTNEKLF

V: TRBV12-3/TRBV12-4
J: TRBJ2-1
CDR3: ASSFSVAVSSYNEQF

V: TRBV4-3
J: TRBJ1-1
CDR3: ASSQDWGGSAPEAF

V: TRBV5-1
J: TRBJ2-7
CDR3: ASSVGSGGAGADYQQY

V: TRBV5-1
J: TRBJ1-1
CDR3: ASSWGSGGARTEAF

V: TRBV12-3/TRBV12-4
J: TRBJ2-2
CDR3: ASSSQLVAGELF

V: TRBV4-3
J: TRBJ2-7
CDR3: ASSQDRRGSYEQY

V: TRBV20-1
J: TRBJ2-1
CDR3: SATVFDSHNEQF

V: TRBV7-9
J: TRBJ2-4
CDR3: ASSLMSAKNIQY

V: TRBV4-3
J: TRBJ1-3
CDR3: ASSRGGSGNTIY

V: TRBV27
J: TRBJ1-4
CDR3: ASSSGPNEKLF

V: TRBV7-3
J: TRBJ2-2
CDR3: ASSFGEITGELF

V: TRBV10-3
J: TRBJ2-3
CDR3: ATRPPEPTDTQY

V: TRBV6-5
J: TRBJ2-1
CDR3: ASSYSGAYNEQF

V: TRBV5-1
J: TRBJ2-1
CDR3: ASSSTLAGETYNEQF